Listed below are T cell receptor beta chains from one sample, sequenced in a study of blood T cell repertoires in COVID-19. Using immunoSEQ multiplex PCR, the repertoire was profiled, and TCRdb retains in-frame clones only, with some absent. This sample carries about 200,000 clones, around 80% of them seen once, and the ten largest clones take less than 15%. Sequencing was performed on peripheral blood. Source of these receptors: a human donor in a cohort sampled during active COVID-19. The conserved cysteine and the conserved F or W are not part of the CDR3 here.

CDR3aa: ASRGGRSSGNTIY
v_gene: TRBV27
j_gene: TRBJ1-3

CDR3aa: ASSLAGHDTGELF
v_gene: TRBV5-1
j_gene: TRBJ2-2

CDR3aa: ASSLGGPGTYGYT
v_gene: TRBV5-1
j_gene: TRBJ1-2

CDR3aa: ASSQDPRSYEQY
v_gene: TRBV4-1
j_gene: TRBJ2-7

CDR3aa: ASSSLRQGGNYGYT
v_gene: TRBV27
j_gene: TRBJ1-2

CDR3aa: ASSESTAIYEQY
v_gene: TRBV10-1
j_gene: TRBJ2-7

CDR3aa: ASSFRRTNTGELF
v_gene: TRBV5-1
j_gene: TRBJ2-2

CDR3aa: ASSFGGPEAF
v_gene: TRBV12-3/TRBV12-4
j_gene: TRBJ1-1

CDR3aa: ASRMWGRRTQETQY
v_gene: TRBV27
j_gene: TRBJ2-5

CDR3aa: ASSRGFAGETQY
v_gene: TRBV6-2/TRBV6-3
j_gene: TRBJ2-5

CDR3aa: ASSIRRGASYNEQF
v_gene: TRBV19
j_gene: TRBJ2-1

CDR3aa: ASSLFTGGATEAF
v_gene: TRBV5-6
j_gene: TRBJ1-1

CDR3aa: ASSYTSGYNEQF
v_gene: TRBV10-2
j_gene: TRBJ2-1

CDR3aa: ASSLTGFANTGELF
v_gene: TRBV5-1
j_gene: TRBJ2-2

CDR3aa: ASSLSGQSYEKLF
v_gene: TRBV5-1
j_gene: TRBJ1-4

CDR3aa: ASSPLQGITDTQY
v_gene: TRBV6-6
j_gene: TRBJ2-3

CDR3aa: ASNYGGGSSYEQY
v_gene: TRBV5-1
j_gene: TRBJ2-7

CDR3aa: ASRPRESRSYNEQF
v_gene: TRBV27
j_gene: TRBJ2-1

CDR3aa: ASSSYGASGRGEQY
v_gene: TRBV18
j_gene: TRBJ2-7

CDR3aa: ASSLHSRGLGSPLH
v_gene: TRBV7-2
j_gene: TRBJ1-6

CDR3aa: ASSLASGAGVGTDTQY
v_gene: TRBV7-9
j_gene: TRBJ2-3

CDR3aa: SVKDRIHDTGELF
v_gene: TRBV29-1
j_gene: TRBJ2-2

CDR3aa: ASSEGLAASYEQY
v_gene: TRBV4-1
j_gene: TRBJ2-7

CDR3aa: ASSQGGTFGAF
v_gene: TRBV4-2
j_gene: TRBJ1-1

CDR3aa: ASSYSNRGTDTQY
v_gene: TRBV6-5
j_gene: TRBJ2-3

CDR3aa: ASRETSVHTGELF
v_gene: TRBV2
j_gene: TRBJ2-2

CDR3aa: ATSRATGRAGRNEQF
v_gene: TRBV15
j_gene: TRBJ2-1

CDR3aa: AWRIRGLTETQY
v_gene: TRBV30
j_gene: TRBJ2-5

CDR3aa: ASSQDASGRRYEQF
v_gene: TRBV3-1/TRBV3-2
j_gene: TRBJ2-1

CDR3aa: ASSPGPTSGIYEQY
v_gene: TRBV18
j_gene: TRBJ2-7

CDR3aa: ASSAQGRVDTQY
v_gene: TRBV5-1
j_gene: TRBJ2-3

CDR3aa: ASSGTSGPTDTQY
v_gene: TRBV27
j_gene: TRBJ2-3

CDR3aa: SAGQPNEQF
v_gene: TRBV20-1
j_gene: TRBJ2-1

CDR3aa: ASSVAGDNSPLH
v_gene: TRBV9
j_gene: TRBJ1-6

CDR3aa: ASSPRTGKLTDTQY
v_gene: TRBV7-9
j_gene: TRBJ2-3

CDR3aa: ASSLSGGYNSGANVLT
v_gene: TRBV27
j_gene: TRBJ2-6

CDR3aa: ASSPGQGYHEQY
v_gene: TRBV4-1
j_gene: TRBJ2-7

CDR3aa: ASSQQLGLTTDTQY
v_gene: TRBV4-1
j_gene: TRBJ2-3

CDR3aa: ASEAGGTSIAF
v_gene: TRBV9
j_gene: TRBJ1-1

CDR3aa: ASSLDPLGKEKLF
v_gene: TRBV18
j_gene: TRBJ1-4

CDR3aa: ASSSFGAGSGGEQY
v_gene: TRBV27
j_gene: TRBJ2-7

CDR3aa: AWRPTGHGYT
v_gene: TRBV30
j_gene: TRBJ1-2

CDR3aa: ASSKLSNTEAF
v_gene: TRBV19
j_gene: TRBJ1-1

CDR3aa: ASSFAGQGSGTQY
v_gene: TRBV11-2
j_gene: TRBJ2-5

CDR3aa: ASTRGGEEAF
v_gene: TRBV5-1
j_gene: TRBJ1-1

CDR3aa: ATSRDGTGRAGANVLT
v_gene: TRBV15
j_gene: TRBJ2-6

CDR3aa: ASRGPAKNIQY
v_gene: TRBV19
j_gene: TRBJ2-4

CDR3aa: ASSFPTGSAGYT
v_gene: TRBV28
j_gene: TRBJ1-2

CDR3aa: ASRRSNTEAF
v_gene: TRBV5-1
j_gene: TRBJ1-1

CDR3aa: ASSGGQLSSYNEQF
v_gene: TRBV4-1
j_gene: TRBJ2-1

CDR3aa: ASTSLRGRNEQF
v_gene: TRBV2
j_gene: TRBJ2-1

CDR3aa: ASLPRQGGQPQH
v_gene: TRBV19
j_gene: TRBJ1-5

CDR3aa: ASSTGASGRFEQF
v_gene: TRBV6-5
j_gene: TRBJ2-1

CDR3aa: ASSVEVLAGSYEQY
v_gene: TRBV9
j_gene: TRBJ2-7

CDR3aa: SASPSSGANVLT
v_gene: TRBV20-1
j_gene: TRBJ2-6

CDR3aa: ATSGAGEASYEQY
v_gene: TRBV24-1
j_gene: TRBJ2-7

CDR3aa: ASSQDRRQPQH
v_gene: TRBV3-1/TRBV3-2
j_gene: TRBJ1-5

CDR3aa: ASSLDERGEQF
v_gene: TRBV5-1
j_gene: TRBJ2-1